One and the same sample provided the 12 T cell receptor beta chains below, sequenced in a study of cytomegalovirus exposure and HLA in healthy donors. PCR employed 60 Vbeta and 13 Jbeta primers. Assay: immunoSEQ multiplex PCR; the TCRdb copy retains only in-frame clones and omits some. The sample consists of about 96,000 clones, about four fifths of them appearing once. The sample was PBMCs. The receptors originated from a woman aged 70 to 79 in good health and CMV-seropositive.

The V gene is TRBV4-3, the J gene TRBJ2-5; D is undetermined. CDR3 length: 13 amino acids. The germline CDR1 and CDR2 sequences are LGHNA and YSLEER. Between the trimmed V and J ends, which lost 8 bases and 2 bases, there was a span of 12 bases. CDR3 sequence (DNA): TGCGCCAGCCCCGCCCACGGTCAAGAGACCCAGTACTTC. It is translated as CASPAHGQETQYF.

This clone showed up just once. The chain couples TRBV28 to TRBJ2-2; tentatively, D is TRBD1 (6 bases). The V end lost 6 bases, the J end lost 3 bases, and 14 bases lay between the germline ends. The CDR3 covers 15 residues. The germline CDR1 and CDR2 sequences are MDHEN and SYDVKM. Written as DNA, the CDR3 is TGTGCCAGCAGCTCCGGGACATCGGACACCGGGGAGCTGTTTTTT. It is translated as CASSSGTSDTGELFF.

This clone was picked up one time. This rearrangement joins TRBV28 to TRBJ2-1, with 9 bases identical to TRBD2. Trimming cost V 5 bases and J 4 bases; bases outside gene matches: 6. The CDR3 length is 15 residues. Looked up from germline, CDR1 is MDHEN and CDR2 is SYDVKM. The CDR3 here is CASSRSTSGYNEQFF. Here the CDR3 DNA reads TGTGCCAGCAGTAGGTCCACTAGCGGGTACAATGAGCAGTTCTTC. Looking up the rest from reference TRBV28 and TRBJ2-1 gives the full variable domain: DVKVTQSSRYLVKRTGEKVFLECVQDMDHENMFWYRQDPGLGLRLIYFSYDVKMKEKGDIPEGYSVSREKKERFSLILESASTNQTSMYLCASSRSTSGYNEQFFGPGTRLTVL.

This chain links TRBV7-2 with TRBJ1-3; TRBD1 is a possible D gene (5 bases). CDR1 is SGHTA and CDR2 is FQGNSA in the germline V gene. V was cut by 5 bases and J by 0 bases, with 11 bases left in between. The CDR3 extends over 15 amino acids. The CDR3 sequence is CASSPRTISGNTIYF. The CDR3, as DNA: TGTGCCAGCAGCCCGCGGACAATCTCTGGAAACACCATATATTTT. The full variable domain, its missing parts supplied by reference TRBV7-2 and TRBJ1-3, is GAGVSQSPSNKVTEKGKDVELRCDPISGHTALYWYRQSLGQGLEFLIYFQGNSAPDKSGLPSDRFSAERTGGSVSTLTIQRTQQEDSAVYLCASSPRTISGNTIYFGEGSWLTVV.

This clone was counted between two and nine times. This chain uses TRBV7-9 with TRBJ2-3; TRBD2 matches 8 bases. Unmatched junction bases numbered 13, after V lost 6 bases and J lost 5 bases. The CDR3 runs 16 residues. The germline gives CDR1 SEHNR, CDR2 FQNEAQ (reference sequence). CDR3 sequence (DNA): TGTGCCAGCAGGTCTAGCGGGCGGGCCCGGGGAGATACGCAGTATTTT. Translating it yields CASRSSGRARGDTQYF.

This chain links TRBV14 with TRBJ2-1; D ambiguous. Trimming cost V 1 base and J 7 bases, with 14 bases left between them. The V gene's germline CDR1 is SGHDN and CDR2 FVKESK. CDR3 length: 15 residues. The chain's CDR3 is CASSQVSGVRNEQFF. CDR3 bases: TGTGCCAGCAGCCAAGTTTCCGGAGTGAGGAATGAGCAGTTCTTC.

The V and J genes are TRBV9 and TRBJ2-7; 8 bases are a match to TRBD2. The CDR3 covers 14 residues. The V gene end was trimmed by 0 bases and the J gene end by 3 bases; junction bases not matched to a gene: 2. Germline V gene sequence: CDR1 SGDLS, CDR2 YYNGEE. CDR3 in amino acids: CASSVAGGGYEQYF. Written as DNA, the CDR3 is TGTGCCAGCAGCGTAGCGGGGGGGGGCTACGAGCAGTACTTC.

V usage is TRBV9 and J usage is TRBJ2-6, with 11 bases aligning to TRBD1. J lost 0 bases, V lost 8 bases, and 7 bases had no gene match. The germline CDR1 and CDR2 sequences are SGDLS and YYNGEE. The CDR3 runs to 17 residues. CDR3 in amino acids: CASHRGQGVSGANVLTF. CDR3 nucleotides: TGTGCCAGTCACCGGGGACAGGGGGTCTCTGGGGCCAACGTCCTGACTTTC.

The chain combines TRBV28 with TRBJ1-6; D may be TRBD1 (5 bases). This CDR3 is 16 amino acids long. V was shortened by 1 base and J by 9 bases, with 16 bases between the two germline ends. CDR1 and CDR2 from the germline V gene are MDHEN and SYDVKM. CDR3 sequence reads: CASSLFPRGSFSPLHF. In DNA form, the CDR3 reads TGTGCCAGCAGTTTATTCCCCCGGGGGAGCTTTTCACCCCTCCACTTT. Filled out from reference TRBV28 and TRBJ1-6, the complete variable domain reads DVKVTQSSRYLVKRTGEKVFLECVQDMDHENMFWYRQDPGLGLRLIYFSYDVKMKEKGDIPEGYSVSREKKERFSLILESASTNQTSMYLCASSLFPRGSFSPLHFGNGTRLTVT.

The genes are TRBV7-9 and TRBJ2-5; TRBD2 is a possible D gene (6 bases). Germline values: CDR1 SEHNR, CDR2 FQNEAQ (reference sequence). Trimming pared 5 bases from V and 11 bases from J, leaving 15 bases between. CDR3 length: 12 amino acids. Here the CDR3 reads CASSQKLAAQYF. CDR3 DNA sequence: TGTGCCAGCAGCCAAAAACTAGCTGCGCAGTACTTC. Full variable domain (missing parts from reference TRBV7-9 and TRBJ2-5): DTGVSQNPRHKITKRGQNVTFRCDPISEHNRLYWYRQTLGQGPEFLTYFQNEAQLEKSRLLSDRFSAERPKGSFSTLEIQRTEQGDSAMYLCASSQKLAAQYFGPGTRLLVL.

The chain uses TRBV4-3 and TRBJ2-1, with 16 positions matching TRBD2. The V segment lost 3 bases and the J segment 8 bases; nucleotides outside the gene matches: 7. Germline V CDR1 and CDR2: LGHNA, YSLEER. The CDR3 is 17 residues long. CDR3 bases: TGCGCCAGCAGCCACCCGGGACTAGCGGGGGGGGGCGATGAGCAGTTCTTC. Residues: CASSHPGLAGGGDEQFF.

CDR3 nucleotide sequence: TGTGCCAGCAGCCCGGGGACTAGCGTCTACGAGCAGTACTTC. Its translation: CASSPGTSVYEQYF. The chain is built from TRBV27 and TRBJ2-7; 10 bases fit TRBD2. V dropped 6 bases and J dropped 3; count of bases not matched to a gene: 5. The V gene's germline CDR1 is MNHEY and CDR2 SMNVEV (reference sequence). The CDR3 has 14 amino acids.